A selection of T cell receptor beta chains follows, all from one sample in a study of blood T cell repertoires in COVID-19. Profiled with immunoSEQ multiplex PCR; TCRdb holds only in-frame clones, not every one. The sample yields around 320,000 clones, around nine tenths seen once. Material: PBMCs or T cells enriched from blood (not recorded which). Receptors originate from a woman in her thirties who had been exposed to COVID-19. Each CDR3 is given without its conserved first and last residue. The listing skips clone size in some rows; elsewhere it reads once, few, many or a size class.

v_gene: TRBV2
j_gene: TRBJ1-1
abundance: -
CDR3aa: ASRVGGVGTEAF

v_gene: TRBV19
j_gene: TRBJ2-1
abundance: -
CDR3aa: ASSISSGGTGAYNEQF

v_gene: TRBV27
j_gene: TRBJ2-7
abundance: -
CDR3aa: ASSLSPLAGSYEQY

v_gene: TRBV7-3
j_gene: TRBJ1-2
abundance: -
CDR3aa: ASSLEAGRGYT

v_gene: TRBV7-8
j_gene: TRBJ1-1
abundance: -
CDR3aa: ASSPTATETEAF

v_gene: TRBV2
j_gene: TRBJ2-3
abundance: -
CDR3aa: ASKQGSTDTQY

v_gene: TRBV2
j_gene: TRBJ2-2
abundance: -
CDR3aa: ASISGRVNTGELF

v_gene: TRBV7-9
j_gene: TRBJ2-1
abundance: once
CDR3aa: ASRPGTTHREQF

v_gene: TRBV12-3/TRBV12-4
j_gene: TRBJ2-6
abundance: once
CDR3aa: ASGLSGANVLT

v_gene: TRBV29-1
j_gene: TRBJ2-5
abundance: -
CDR3aa: SVSRGSETQY

v_gene: TRBV6-5
j_gene: TRBJ1-6
abundance: -
CDR3aa: ASSYGGVGNSPLH

v_gene: TRBV2
j_gene: TRBJ1-2
abundance: -
CDR3aa: ASSEGMTAPYGYT

v_gene: TRBV5-1
j_gene: TRBJ2-1
abundance: -
CDR3aa: ASAGQESSYNEQF

v_gene: TRBV7-9
j_gene: TRBJ1-2
abundance: -
CDR3aa: ASSLELINYGYT

v_gene: TRBV7-3
j_gene: TRBJ1-6
abundance: -
CDR3aa: ASSLWGPYNSPLH

v_gene: TRBV2
j_gene: TRBJ1-1
abundance: -
CDR3aa: ASSGGGKAF

v_gene: TRBV29-1
j_gene: TRBJ1-1
abundance: -
CDR3aa: SVRPGGGAF

v_gene: TRBV4-1
j_gene: TRBJ2-7
abundance: -
CDR3aa: ASSQDSGGLTYEQY

v_gene: TRBV9
j_gene: TRBJ2-5
abundance: -
CDR3aa: ASSRTSGGFETQY

v_gene: TRBV27
j_gene: TRBJ1-5
abundance: -
CDR3aa: ASAYRQGNQPQH

v_gene: TRBV11-1
j_gene: TRBJ2-1
abundance: -
CDR3aa: ASSYRDKSYNEQF

v_gene: TRBV27
j_gene: TRBJ2-1
abundance: -
CDR3aa: ASSSGGGIIYNEQF

v_gene: TRBV2
j_gene: TRBJ2-4
abundance: -
CDR3aa: ASKGQKNIQY

v_gene: TRBV5-4
j_gene: TRBJ2-7
abundance: -
CDR3aa: ASSLGGAGSYEQY

v_gene: TRBV4-1
j_gene: TRBJ1-1
abundance: -
CDR3aa: ASSQTLGTPNTEAF

v_gene: TRBV9
j_gene: TRBJ2-1
abundance: -
CDR3aa: ASSATSGGSYNEQF

v_gene: TRBV9
j_gene: TRBJ2-7
abundance: -
CDR3aa: ASSASGGTSSYEQY

v_gene: TRBV2
j_gene: TRBJ2-7
abundance: -
CDR3aa: AISYPGADEQY

v_gene: TRBV13
j_gene: TRBJ1-4
abundance: -
CDR3aa: ASSFSRNEKLF

v_gene: TRBV6-1
j_gene: TRBJ1-6
abundance: -
CDR3aa: ASSEQEGGSPLH

v_gene: TRBV5-8
j_gene: TRBJ2-3
abundance: -
CDR3aa: ASRRPGSDTQY

v_gene: TRBV9
j_gene: TRBJ1-6
abundance: once
CDR3aa: ASSRDRERSPLH

v_gene: TRBV9
j_gene: TRBJ2-1
abundance: -
CDR3aa: ASSTTPASGGYNEQF